This T cell receptor (beta chain) was obtained from a study of identical twins. Findings and limits, study-wide: Invariant MAIT and iNKT cells are populations that could partly confound zero-insertion analyses.

TCRdb processed the 5' RACE reads anew with MiXCR; each CDR3 protein has one entry. The table lists some 1,700,000 distinct CDR3 sequences, more than 30% of them singletons. The J segment lost 5 bases and the V segment lost 2 bases, leaving 11 bases of the junction unmatched. The CDR3 runs to 17 residues. CDR1 and CDR2 (germline): SGHRS, YFSETQ. Worth noting for this clonotype: Its antigen remains unidentified.

The source is a newborn girl in good health. The sequencing sample was made of cord blood. The chain is built from TRBV5-1 and TRBJ2-2; 8 nucleotides align to TRBD2. The CDR3 is CASSFSILAGETGELFF. The CDR3 nucleotides are TGCGCCAGCAGCTTTTCTATCCTAGCGGGCGAAACCGGGGAGCTGTTTTTT.